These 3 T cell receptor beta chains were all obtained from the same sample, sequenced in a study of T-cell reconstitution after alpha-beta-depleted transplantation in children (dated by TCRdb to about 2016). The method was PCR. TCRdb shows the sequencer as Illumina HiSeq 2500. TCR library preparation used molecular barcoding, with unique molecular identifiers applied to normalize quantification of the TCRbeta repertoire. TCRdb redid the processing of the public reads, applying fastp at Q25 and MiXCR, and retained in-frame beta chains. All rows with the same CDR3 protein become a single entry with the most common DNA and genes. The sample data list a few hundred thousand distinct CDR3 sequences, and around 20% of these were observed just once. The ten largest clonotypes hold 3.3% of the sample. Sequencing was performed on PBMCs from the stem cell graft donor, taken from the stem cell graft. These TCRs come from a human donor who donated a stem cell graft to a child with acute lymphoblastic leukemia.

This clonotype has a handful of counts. CDR3 residues: CSAPWRGSPIGYTEAFF. The DNA for the CDR3 is TGCAGTGCTCCATGGAGGGGAAGCCCTATCGGGTACACTGAAGCTTTCTTT. V gene TRBV20-1 combines with J gene TRBJ1-1; a weak D match, TRBD1 (5 bases). Germline assignment: CDR1 DFQATT and CDR2 SNEGSKA (reference sequence). V dropped 5 bases and J dropped 3 bases, with 25 bases sitting between them. The CDR3 is made up of 17 amino acids.

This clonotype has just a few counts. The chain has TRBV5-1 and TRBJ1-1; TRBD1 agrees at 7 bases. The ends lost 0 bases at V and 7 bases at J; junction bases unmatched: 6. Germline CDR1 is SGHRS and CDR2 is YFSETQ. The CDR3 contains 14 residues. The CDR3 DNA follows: TGCGCCAGCAGCTTGGATAGGGGGCCGGGTGAAGCTTTCTTT. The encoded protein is CASSLDRGPGEAFF.

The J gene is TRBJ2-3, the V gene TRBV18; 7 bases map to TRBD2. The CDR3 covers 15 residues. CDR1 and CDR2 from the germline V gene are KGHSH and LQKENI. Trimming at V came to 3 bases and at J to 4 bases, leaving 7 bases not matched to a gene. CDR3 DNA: TGTGCCAGCTCACCCAAGACTAGCAGGGCAGATACGCAGTATTTT. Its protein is CASSPKTSRADTQYF.